This T cell receptor beta chain was captured by sequencing in a study of cytomegalovirus exposure and HLA in healthy donors. Findings of the study overall: Confirmation in vitro established that a few CMV-associated chains were specific for CMV antigens. The investigators catalogued 150 to 200 TCR beta chains as cytomegalovirus-associated. Earlier analysis found most TCR beta V segments productive about 90% or about 30% of the time. High sensitivity and specificity were reportedly achieved when the classifier diagnosed cytomegalovirus status.

Trimming shortened V by 0 bases and J by 0 bases, and 7 bases separated the two germline ends. The CDR3 spans 14 residues. The V gene's germline CDR1 is SGDLS and CDR2 YYNGEE. This clone was detected once. Its antigen is not identified. The PCR made use of 60 Vbeta and 13 Jbeta primers. Produced via immunoSEQ multiplex PCR; TCRdb's table is partial and in-frame only. The table records around 150,000 clones, roughly 80% of them present only once. The specimen was PBMCs. The chain uses TRBV9 and TRBJ2-7, with a possible D match to TRBD1 (6 bases). This TCR was recovered from a male donor in good health and CMV-seronegative. In DNA form, the CDR3 reads TGTGCCAGCAGCGTAGAGGACAGCTCCTACGAGCAGTACTTC. Its translation: CASSVEDSSYEQYF. Variable domain in full (rest from reference TRBV9 and TRBJ2-7): DSGVTQTPKHLITATGQRVTLRCSPRSGDLSVYWYQQSLDQGLQFLIQYYNGEERAKGNILERFSAQQFPDLHSELNLSSLELGDSALYFCASSVEDSSYEQYFGPGTRLTVT.